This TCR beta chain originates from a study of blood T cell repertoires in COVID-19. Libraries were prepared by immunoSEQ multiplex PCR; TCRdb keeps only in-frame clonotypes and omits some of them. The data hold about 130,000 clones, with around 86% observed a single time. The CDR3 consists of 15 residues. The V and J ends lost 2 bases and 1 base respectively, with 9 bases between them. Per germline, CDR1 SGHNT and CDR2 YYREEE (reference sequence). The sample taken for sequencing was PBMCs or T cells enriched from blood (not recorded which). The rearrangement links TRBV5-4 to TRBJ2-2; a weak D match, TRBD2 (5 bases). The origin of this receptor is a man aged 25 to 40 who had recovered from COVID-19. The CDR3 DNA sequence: TGTGCCAGCAGCTTCATCAGCGGGAACACCGGGGAGCTGTTTTTT. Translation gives CASSFISGNTGELFF. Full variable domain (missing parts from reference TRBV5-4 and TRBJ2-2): ETGVTQSPTHLIKTRGQQVTLRCSSQSGHNTVSWYQQALGQGPQFIFQYYREEENGRGNFPPRFSGLQFPNYSSELNVNALELDDSALYLCASSFISGNTGELFFGEGSRLTVL.